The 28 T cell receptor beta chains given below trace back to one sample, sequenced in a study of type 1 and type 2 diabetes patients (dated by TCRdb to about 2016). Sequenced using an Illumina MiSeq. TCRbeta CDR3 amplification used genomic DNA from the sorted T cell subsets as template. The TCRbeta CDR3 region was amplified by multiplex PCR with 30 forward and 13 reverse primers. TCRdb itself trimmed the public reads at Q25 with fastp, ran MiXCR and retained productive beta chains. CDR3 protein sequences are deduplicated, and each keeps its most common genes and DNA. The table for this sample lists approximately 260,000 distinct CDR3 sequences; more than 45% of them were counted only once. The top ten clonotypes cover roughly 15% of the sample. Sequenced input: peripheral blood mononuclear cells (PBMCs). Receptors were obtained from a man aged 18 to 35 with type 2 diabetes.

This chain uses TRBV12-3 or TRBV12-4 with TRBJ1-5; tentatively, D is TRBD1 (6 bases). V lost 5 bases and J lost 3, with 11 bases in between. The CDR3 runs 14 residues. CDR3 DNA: TGTGCCAGCAGTCCAACAGGGTTCAATCAGCCCCAGCATTTT. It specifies CASSPTGFNQPQHF.

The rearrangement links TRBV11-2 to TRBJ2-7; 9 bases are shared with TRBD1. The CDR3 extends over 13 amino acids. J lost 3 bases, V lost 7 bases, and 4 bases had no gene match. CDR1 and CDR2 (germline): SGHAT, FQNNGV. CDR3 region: CASTPDRGYEQYF. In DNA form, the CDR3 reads TGTGCCAGCACACCGGACAGGGGCTACGAGCAGTACTTC.

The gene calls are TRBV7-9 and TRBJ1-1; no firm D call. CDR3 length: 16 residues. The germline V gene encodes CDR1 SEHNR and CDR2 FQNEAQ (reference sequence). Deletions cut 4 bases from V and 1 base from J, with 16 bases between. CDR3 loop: CASSSNLKLPNTEAFF. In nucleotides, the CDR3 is TGTGCCAGCAGCTCGAATCTAAAGTTACCGAACACTGAAGCTTTCTTT.

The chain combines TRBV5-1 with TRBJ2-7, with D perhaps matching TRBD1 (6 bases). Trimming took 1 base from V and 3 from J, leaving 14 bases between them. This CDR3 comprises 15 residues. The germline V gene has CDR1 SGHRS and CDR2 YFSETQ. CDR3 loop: CASSLLQGSHYEQYF. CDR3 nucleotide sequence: TGCGCCAGCAGCTTGCTTCAGGGGAGCCACTACGAGCAGTACTTC.

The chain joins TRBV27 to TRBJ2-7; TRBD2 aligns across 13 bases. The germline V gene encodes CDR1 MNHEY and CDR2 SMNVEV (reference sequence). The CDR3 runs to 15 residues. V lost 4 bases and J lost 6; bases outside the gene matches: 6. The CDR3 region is CASSSGTSGTGEQYF. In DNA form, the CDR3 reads TGTGCCAGCAGTTCCGGGACTAGCGGGACGGGCGAGCAGTACTTC.

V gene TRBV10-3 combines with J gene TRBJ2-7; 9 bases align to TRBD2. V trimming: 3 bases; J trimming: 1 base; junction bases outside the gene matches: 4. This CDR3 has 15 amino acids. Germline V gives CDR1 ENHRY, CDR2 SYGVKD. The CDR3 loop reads CAISDMTSGSYEQYF. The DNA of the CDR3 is TGTGCCATCAGTGATATGACTAGCGGTTCCTACGAGCAGTACTTC.

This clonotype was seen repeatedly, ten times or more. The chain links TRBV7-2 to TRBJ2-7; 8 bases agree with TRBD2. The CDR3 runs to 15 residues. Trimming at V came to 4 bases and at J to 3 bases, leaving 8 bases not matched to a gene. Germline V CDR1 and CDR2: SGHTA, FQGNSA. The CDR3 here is CASSSDTSGYYEQYF. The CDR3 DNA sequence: TGTGCCAGCAGCTCAGATACTAGCGGTTACTACGAGCAGTACTTC. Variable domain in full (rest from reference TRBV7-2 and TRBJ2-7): GAGVSQSPSNKVTEKGKDVELRCDPISGHTALYWYRQSLGQGLEFLIYFQGNSAPDKSGLPSDRFSAERTGGSVSTLTIQRTQQEDSAVYLCASSSDTSGYYEQYFGPGTRLTVT.

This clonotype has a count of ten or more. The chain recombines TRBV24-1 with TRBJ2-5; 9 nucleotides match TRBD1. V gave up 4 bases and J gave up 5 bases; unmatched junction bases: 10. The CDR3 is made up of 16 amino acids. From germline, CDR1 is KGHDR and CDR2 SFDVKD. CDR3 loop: CATSDNGAGTGETQYF. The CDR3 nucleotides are TGTGCCACCAGTGACAACGGTGCCGGGACAGGGGAGACCCAGTACTTC.

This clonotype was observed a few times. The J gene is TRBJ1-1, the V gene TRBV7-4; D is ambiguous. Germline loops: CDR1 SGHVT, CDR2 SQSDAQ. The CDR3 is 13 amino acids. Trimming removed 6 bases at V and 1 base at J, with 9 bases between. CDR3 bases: TGTGCCAGCAGACCAATCCGGAACACTGAAGCTTTCTTT. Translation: CASRPIRNTEAFF.

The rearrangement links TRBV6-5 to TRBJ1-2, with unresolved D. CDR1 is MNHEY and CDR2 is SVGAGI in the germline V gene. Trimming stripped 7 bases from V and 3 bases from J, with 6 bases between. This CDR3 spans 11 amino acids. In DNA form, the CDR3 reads TGTGCCAGCAAGGACGACTATGGCTACACCTTC. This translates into CASKDDYGYTF.

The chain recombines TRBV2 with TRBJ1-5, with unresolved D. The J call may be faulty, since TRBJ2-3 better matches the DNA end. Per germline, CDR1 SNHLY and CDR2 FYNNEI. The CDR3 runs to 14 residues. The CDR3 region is CASSTTYSNQPQYF. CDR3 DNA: TGTGCCAGCAGTACCACCTATAGCAATCAGCCCCAGTATTTT.

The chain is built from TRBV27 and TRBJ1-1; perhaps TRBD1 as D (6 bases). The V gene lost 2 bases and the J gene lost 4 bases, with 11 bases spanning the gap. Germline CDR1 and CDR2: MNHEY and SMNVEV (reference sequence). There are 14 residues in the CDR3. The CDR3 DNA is TGTGCCAGCAGTTTAGATCGGGGGGCCACTGAAGCTTTCTTT. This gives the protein CASSLDRGATEAFF.

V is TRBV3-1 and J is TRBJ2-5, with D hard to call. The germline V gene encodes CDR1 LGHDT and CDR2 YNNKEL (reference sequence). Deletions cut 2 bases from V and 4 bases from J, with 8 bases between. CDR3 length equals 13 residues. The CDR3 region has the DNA TGTGCCAGCAGCCAATCAATGGGAGAGACCCAGTACTTC. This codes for CASSQSMGETQYF.

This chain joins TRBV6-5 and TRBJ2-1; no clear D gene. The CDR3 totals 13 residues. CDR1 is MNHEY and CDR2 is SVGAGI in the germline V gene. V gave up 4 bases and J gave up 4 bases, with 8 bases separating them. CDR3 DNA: TGTGCCAGCAGTTGGGCCTTTTACAATGAGCAGTTCTTC. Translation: CASSWAFYNEQFF.

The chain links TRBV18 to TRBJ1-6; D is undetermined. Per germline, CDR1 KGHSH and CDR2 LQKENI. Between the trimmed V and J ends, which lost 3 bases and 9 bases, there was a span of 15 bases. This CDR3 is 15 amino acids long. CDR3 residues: CASSPEGIGTSPLHF. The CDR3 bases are TGTGCCAGCTCACCGGAGGGAATCGGTACTTCACCCCTCCACTTT.

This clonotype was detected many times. The CDR3 reads CATSRGQNTEAFF. CDR3 sequence (DNA): TGTGCCACCAGCAGAGGACAGAACACTGAAGCTTTCTTT. The chain links TRBV15 to TRBJ1-1; D is undetermined. Trimming took 1 base from V and 1 from J, leaving 4 bases between them. Per the germline V gene, CDR1 is LNHNV and CDR2 is YYDKDF (reference sequence). The CDR3 covers 13 residues.

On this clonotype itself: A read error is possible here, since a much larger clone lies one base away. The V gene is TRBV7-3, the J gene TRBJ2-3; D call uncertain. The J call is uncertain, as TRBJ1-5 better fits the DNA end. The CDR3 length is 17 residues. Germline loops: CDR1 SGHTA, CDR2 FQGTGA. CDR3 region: CASSESASGSARDTQHF. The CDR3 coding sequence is TGTGCCAGCAGTGAATCGGCTAGCGGGAGTGCCAGAGATACGCAGCATTTT.

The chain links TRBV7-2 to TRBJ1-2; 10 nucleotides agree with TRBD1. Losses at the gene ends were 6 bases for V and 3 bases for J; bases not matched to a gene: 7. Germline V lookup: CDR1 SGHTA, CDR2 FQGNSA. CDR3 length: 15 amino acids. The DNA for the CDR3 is TGTGCCAGCAGGGCGCCCGGGACAGGGGACTATGGCTACACCTTC. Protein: CASRAPGTGDYGYTF.

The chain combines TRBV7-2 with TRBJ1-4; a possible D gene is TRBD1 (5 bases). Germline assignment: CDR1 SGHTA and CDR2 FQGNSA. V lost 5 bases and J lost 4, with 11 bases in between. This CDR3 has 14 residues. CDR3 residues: CASSPGFGNEKLFF. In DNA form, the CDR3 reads TGTGCCAGCAGCCCAGGGTTCGGTAATGAAAAACTGTTTTTT.

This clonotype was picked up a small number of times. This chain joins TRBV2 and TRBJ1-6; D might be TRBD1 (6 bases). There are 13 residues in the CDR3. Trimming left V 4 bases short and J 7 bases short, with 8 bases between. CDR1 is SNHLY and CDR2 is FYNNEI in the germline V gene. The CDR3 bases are TGTGCCAGCAGTGCCACAGGGAATTCACCCCTCCACTTT. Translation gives CASSATGNSPLHF.

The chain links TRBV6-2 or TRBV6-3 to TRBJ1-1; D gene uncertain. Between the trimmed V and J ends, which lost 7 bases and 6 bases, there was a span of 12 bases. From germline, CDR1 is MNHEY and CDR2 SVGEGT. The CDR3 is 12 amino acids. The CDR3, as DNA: TGTGCCAGCAAGACTCCATCGGCTGAAGCTTTCTTT. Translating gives CASKTPSAEAFF.

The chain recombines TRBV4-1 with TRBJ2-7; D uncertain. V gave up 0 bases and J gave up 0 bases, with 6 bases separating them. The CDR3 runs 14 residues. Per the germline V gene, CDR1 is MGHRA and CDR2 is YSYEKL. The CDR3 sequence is CASSQEPHSYEQYF. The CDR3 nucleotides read TGCGCCAGCAGCCAAGAACCCCACTCCTACGAGCAGTACTTC.

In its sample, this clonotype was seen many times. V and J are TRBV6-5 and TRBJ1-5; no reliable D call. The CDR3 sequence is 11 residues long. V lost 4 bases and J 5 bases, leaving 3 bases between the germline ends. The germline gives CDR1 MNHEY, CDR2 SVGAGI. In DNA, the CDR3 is TGTGCCAGCAGTTCCGATCAGCCCCAGCATTTT. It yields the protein CASSSDQPQHF.

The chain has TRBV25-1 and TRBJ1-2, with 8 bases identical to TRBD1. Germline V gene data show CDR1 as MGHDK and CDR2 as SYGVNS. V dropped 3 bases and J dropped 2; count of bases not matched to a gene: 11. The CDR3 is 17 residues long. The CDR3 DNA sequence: TGTGCCAGCAGTGACACTTTAGGGACAGGCGTCAACTATGGCTACACCTTC. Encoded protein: CASSDTLGTGVNYGYTF.

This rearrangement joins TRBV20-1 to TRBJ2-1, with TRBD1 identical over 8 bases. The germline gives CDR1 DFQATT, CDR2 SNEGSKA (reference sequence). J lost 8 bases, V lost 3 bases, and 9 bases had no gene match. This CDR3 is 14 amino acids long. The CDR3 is CSARSGQEGHEQFF. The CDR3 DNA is TGCAGTGCTAGGTCGGGACAGGAAGGTCATGAGCAGTTCTTC.

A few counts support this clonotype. CDR3 bases: TGTGCCAGCAGTTTCGGCAGGGAGGAGGGCTACACCTTC. This sequence encodes CASSFGREEGYTF. The V gene is TRBV28, the J gene TRBJ1-2; possibly TRBD1 for D (5 bases). The length of the CDR3 is 13 residues. Germline CDR1 MDHEN, CDR2 SYDVKM. V was cut by 3 bases and J by 8 bases, with 13 bases left in between.

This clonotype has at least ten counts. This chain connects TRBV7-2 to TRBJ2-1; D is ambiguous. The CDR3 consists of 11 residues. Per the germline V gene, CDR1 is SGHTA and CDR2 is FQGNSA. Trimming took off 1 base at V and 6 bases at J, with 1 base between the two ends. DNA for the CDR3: TGTGCCAGCAGCTTAGTCAATGAGCAGTTCTTC. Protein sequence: CASSLVNEQFF.

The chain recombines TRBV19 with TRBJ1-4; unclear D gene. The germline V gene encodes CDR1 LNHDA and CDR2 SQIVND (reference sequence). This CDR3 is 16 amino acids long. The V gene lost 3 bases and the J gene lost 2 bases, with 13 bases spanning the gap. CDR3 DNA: TGTGCCAGTAGTATCCAAGCGTTCGCGACTAATGAAAAACTGTTTTTT. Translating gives CASSIQAFATNEKLFF.